Listed below are T cell receptor beta chains from one sample, sequenced in a study of shared clonotypes between healthy human individuals. This table comes from immunoSEQ multiplex PCR, and its TCRdb copy is limited to in-frame clones, with some not included. The sample lists roughly 660,000 clones, 90% seen once, with 34% in the top ten. The sample was memory CD8+ T cells from PBMCs. Source of these receptors: a man younger than 35 in good health. Some clones in this sample may be carry-over from other donors' samples. The CDR3 runs from the conserved cysteine through the conserved F or W. Each record gives: V gene, CDR3 length, D gene, J gene, clone size, CDR3 DNA, CDR3 protein. A D gene is named only where the DNA matches it firmly. Part of the rows lack a size; the others show once, few, many or a class for expanded clones.

v_call: TRBV25-1
cdr3_length: 13
d_call: -
j_call: TRBJ2-7
clone_size: -
cdr3_nt: TGTGCCAGCAGTGAATATTTGGGGTCCGAGCAGTACTTC
cdr3_aa: CASSEYLGSEQYF

v_call: TRBV9
cdr3_length: 14
d_call: -
j_call: TRBJ2-3
clone_size: once
cdr3_nt: TGTGCCAGCAGCATGACTAGTGATAAAGATACGCAGTATTTT
cdr3_aa: CASSMTSDKDTQYF

v_call: TRBV28
cdr3_length: 15
d_call: TRBD1
j_call: TRBJ2-3
clone_size: -
cdr3_nt: TGTGCCAGCAAAAGTTTTGACAGGGGGACAGATACGCAGTATTTT
cdr3_aa: CASKSFDRGTDTQYF

v_call: TRBV4-3
cdr3_length: 15
d_call: TRBD1
j_call: TRBJ2-7
clone_size: -
cdr3_nt: TGCGCCAGCAGCCAAGGGCCACAGGGGGCCGACGAGCAGTACTTC
cdr3_aa: CASSQGPQGADEQYF

v_call: TRBV11-2
cdr3_length: 13
d_call: -
j_call: TRBJ2-7
clone_size: -
cdr3_nt: TGTGCCAGCAGCTTCCCGAGCCCCTACGAGCAGTACTTC
cdr3_aa: CASSFPSPYEQYF

v_call: TRBV7-3
cdr3_length: 15
d_call: -
j_call: TRBJ2-7
clone_size: -
cdr3_nt: TGTGCCAGCAGCCAAACCACCGACGCGTCCTACGAGCAGTACTTC
cdr3_aa: CASSQTTDASYEQYF

v_call: TRBV28
cdr3_length: 11
d_call: -
j_call: TRBJ2-2
clone_size: -
cdr3_nt: TGTGCCAGCTCTTCCCCAGGGGAGCTGTTTTTT
cdr3_aa: CASSSPGELFF

v_call: TRBV19
cdr3_length: 15
d_call: -
j_call: TRBJ2-2
clone_size: -
cdr3_nt: TGTGCCAGTAGTTTCGTGACTGGGGACACCGGGGAGCTGTTTTTT
cdr3_aa: CASSFVTGDTGELFF

v_call: TRBV5-8
cdr3_length: 15
d_call: -
j_call: TRBJ1-2
clone_size: -
cdr3_nt: TGTGCCAGCAGCTTCCGGGCAGGGCAGCACTATGGCTACACCTTC
cdr3_aa: CASSFRAGQHYGYTF

v_call: TRBV5-1
cdr3_length: 13
d_call: TRBD1
j_call: TRBJ1-1
clone_size: -
cdr3_nt: TGCGCCAGCAGCTGGGACAGCAACACTGAAGCTTTCTTT
cdr3_aa: CASSWDSNTEAFF

v_call: TRBV6-4
cdr3_length: 15
d_call: -
j_call: TRBJ2-2
clone_size: -
cdr3_nt: TGTGCCAGCAGTTTGACCGGAGACCACACCGGGGAGCTGTTTTTT
cdr3_aa: CASSLTGDHTGELFF

v_call: TRBV18
cdr3_length: 16
d_call: -
j_call: TRBJ2-1
clone_size: -
cdr3_nt: TGTGCCAGCTCACCACCGGAGGGAACCTCCTACAATGAGCAGTTCTTC
cdr3_aa: CASSPPEGTSYNEQFF

v_call: TRBV5-4
cdr3_length: 14
d_call: -
j_call: TRBJ1-1
clone_size: -
cdr3_nt: TGTGCCAGCAGCTTAGAGGAAGGAAACACTGAAGCTTTCTTT
cdr3_aa: CASSLEEGNTEAFF

v_call: TRBV6-5
cdr3_length: 14
d_call: -
j_call: TRBJ1-1
clone_size: once
cdr3_nt: TGTGCCAGCAGTTACCCGCACAGGGATGATGAAGCTTTCTTT
cdr3_aa: CASSYPHRDDEAFF

v_call: TRBV28
cdr3_length: 14
d_call: -
j_call: TRBJ2-5
clone_size: -
cdr3_nt: TGTGCCAGCAGAAGAGCAGGCGGGCAAGAGACCCAGTACTTC
cdr3_aa: CASRRAGGQETQYF

v_call: TRBV27
cdr3_length: 16
d_call: TRBD2
j_call: TRBJ2-3
clone_size: -
cdr3_nt: TGTGCCAGCAGTTTGGGAGCTAGCGGACTCACAGATACGCAGTATTTT
cdr3_aa: CASSLGASGLTDTQYF

v_call: TRBV19
cdr3_length: 15
d_call: TRBD2
j_call: TRBJ2-7
clone_size: once
cdr3_nt: TGTGCCAGTAGCCCGCTTGGGAGGGAGAGTTACGAGCAGTACTTC
cdr3_aa: CASSPLGRESYEQYF

v_call: TRBV27
cdr3_length: 16
d_call: TRBD2
j_call: TRBJ2-3
clone_size: -
cdr3_nt: TGTGCCAGCAGTCTCCGGACTAGCGGGATGACAGATACGCAGTATTTT
cdr3_aa: CASSLRTSGMTDTQYF

v_call: TRBV7-3
cdr3_length: 15
d_call: TRBD2
j_call: TRBJ2-6
clone_size: -
cdr3_nt: TGTGCCAGCAGCCCAGCGGGGGCTGGGGCCAACGTCCTGACTTTC
cdr3_aa: CASSPAGAGANVLTF

v_call: TRBV7-2
cdr3_length: 12
d_call: -
j_call: TRBJ1-1
clone_size: -
cdr3_nt: TGTGCCAGCAGCCCAAGGACCACTGAAGCTTTCTTT
cdr3_aa: CASSPRTTEAFF

v_call: TRBV7-2
cdr3_length: 15
d_call: TRBD1
j_call: TRBJ1-2
clone_size: -
cdr3_nt: TGTGCCAGCAGCCCTTCCGGGACAGGGGGATATGGCTACACCTTC
cdr3_aa: CASSPSGTGGYGYTF

v_call: TRBV11-3
cdr3_length: 17
d_call: -
j_call: TRBJ2-1
clone_size: -
cdr3_nt: TGTGCCAGCAGCTTAGGGTGGCGCGGAAGCTCCTACAATGAGCAGTTCTTC
cdr3_aa: CASSLGWRGSSYNEQFF

v_call: TRBV27
cdr3_length: 14
d_call: TRBD2
j_call: TRBJ2-3
clone_size: -
cdr3_nt: TGTGCCAGCAGAGGACTAGCGGGCCCAGATACGCAGTATTTT
cdr3_aa: CASRGLAGPDTQYF

v_call: TRBV27
cdr3_length: 15
d_call: -
j_call: TRBJ2-3
clone_size: once
cdr3_nt: TGTGCCAGCAGTTTCCTGGGGGAGGGCACAGATACGCAGTATTTT
cdr3_aa: CASSFLGEGTDTQYF

v_call: TRBV19
cdr3_length: 16
d_call: -
j_call: TRBJ1-5
clone_size: -
cdr3_nt: TGTGCCAGTAGTATCGGGTCTGCAGGGTGGGGCCAGCCCCAGCATTTT
cdr3_aa: CASSIGSAGWGQPQHF

v_call: TRBV19
cdr3_length: 12
d_call: -
j_call: TRBJ2-7
clone_size: few
cdr3_nt: TGTGCCAGTAGTGGCCCGTCCTACGAGCAGTACTTC
cdr3_aa: CASSGPSYEQYF

v_call: TRBV19
cdr3_length: 15
d_call: -
j_call: TRBJ2-1
clone_size: -
cdr3_nt: TGTGCCAGTAGTCCCTCTAGGAGTGGGGCCAATGAGCAGTTCTTC
cdr3_aa: CASSPSRSGANEQFF

v_call: TRBV27
cdr3_length: 15
d_call: -
j_call: TRBJ1-5
clone_size: -
cdr3_nt: TGTGCCAGCAGTTTATCTCCCGGGCTCAATCAGCCCCAGCATTTT
cdr3_aa: CASSLSPGLNQPQHF

v_call: TRBV6-5
cdr3_length: 13
d_call: TRBD2
j_call: TRBJ2-5
clone_size: -
cdr3_nt: TGTGCCAGCAGTGGGGGACTAGAAGAGACCCAGTACTTC
cdr3_aa: CASSGGLEETQYF

v_call: TRBV27
cdr3_length: 15
d_call: -
j_call: TRBJ1-5
clone_size: -
cdr3_nt: TGTGCCAGCAGTTTAGCGGGGGGCGGTTATCAGCCCCAGCATTTT
cdr3_aa: CASSLAGGGYQPQHF

v_call: TRBV19
cdr3_length: 15
d_call: TRBD1
j_call: TRBJ1-1
clone_size: -
cdr3_nt: TGTGCCAGTAGTAACGAGGGACAGCTGAACACTGAAGCTTTCTTT
cdr3_aa: CASSNEGQLNTEAFF

v_call: TRBV6-5
cdr3_length: 14
d_call: -
j_call: TRBJ1-2
clone_size: once
cdr3_nt: TGTGCCAGCAGTCCTTCAGGGTGGAGCTATGGCTACACCTTC
cdr3_aa: CASSPSGWSYGYTF

v_call: TRBV12-5
cdr3_length: 14
d_call: TRBD2
j_call: TRBJ2-7
clone_size: once
cdr3_nt: TGTGCTAGTGGGCCTGGCGGGAGGCTTAACGAGCAGTACTTC
cdr3_aa: CASGPGGRLNEQYF

v_call: TRBV5-1
cdr3_length: 17
d_call: -
j_call: TRBJ2-4
clone_size: -
cdr3_nt: TGCGCCAGCAGACCCAAACCGGAGGAGGTAGCCAAAAACATTCAGTACTTC
cdr3_aa: CASRPKPEEVAKNIQYF

v_call: TRBV28
cdr3_length: 13
d_call: -
j_call: TRBJ2-5
clone_size: -
cdr3_nt: TGTGCCAGCAGTTTACGGATTCAAGAGACCCAGTACTTC
cdr3_aa: CASSLRIQETQYF

v_call: TRBV6-5
cdr3_length: 14
d_call: -
j_call: TRBJ1-5
clone_size: few
cdr3_nt: TGTGCCAGCAGCACAGGCAGGAGAAGTCAGCCCCAGCATTTT
cdr3_aa: CASSTGRRSQPQHF

v_call: TRBV5-1
cdr3_length: 16
d_call: -
j_call: TRBJ2-3
clone_size: -
cdr3_nt: TGCGCCAGCAGCCCCAAGCTAGCGCGACGCACAGATACGCAGTATTTT
cdr3_aa: CASSPKLARRTDTQYF

v_call: TRBV18
cdr3_length: 18
d_call: TRBD1
j_call: TRBJ2-1
clone_size: -
cdr3_nt: TGTGCCAGCCTCCGCCGAGACCCCCGGGACAGGGACAAATGTAGGCAGTTCTTC
cdr3_aa: CASLRRDPRDRDKCRQFF

v_call: TRBV6-5
cdr3_length: 14
d_call: -
j_call: TRBJ1-1
clone_size: few
cdr3_nt: TGTGCCAGCAGTTATAGATGGAGCTACACTGAAGCTTTCTTT
cdr3_aa: CASSYRWSYTEAFF

v_call: TRBV11-2
cdr3_length: 15
d_call: TRBD2
j_call: TRBJ2-3
clone_size: -
cdr3_nt: TGTGCCAGCAGCGCAGAGGGGCTAGCGGCAGATACGCAGTATTTT
cdr3_aa: CASSAEGLAADTQYF

v_call: TRBV6-6
cdr3_length: 14
d_call: -
j_call: TRBJ2-7
clone_size: -
cdr3_nt: TGTGCCAGGAGAGAGCGGGACAGCTCCTACGAGCAGTACTTC
cdr3_aa: CARRERDSSYEQYF

v_call: TRBV5-6
cdr3_length: 14
d_call: -
j_call: TRBJ2-7
clone_size: -
cdr3_nt: TGTGCCAGCAGCTTGGGATCAGCCAACTACGAGCAGTACTTC
cdr3_aa: CASSLGSANYEQYF

v_call: TRBV6-5
cdr3_length: 15
d_call: TRBD1
j_call: TRBJ2-7
clone_size: -
cdr3_nt: TGTGCCAGCAGGCGTCCGGGACAGGGGATCTACGAGCAGTACTTC
cdr3_aa: CASRRPGQGIYEQYF

v_call: TRBV7-6
cdr3_length: 13
d_call: -
j_call: TRBJ1-5
clone_size: -
cdr3_nt: TGTGCCAGCAGCTTAGGGGGAGGACAGCCCCAGCATTTT
cdr3_aa: CASSLGGGQPQHF

v_call: TRBV2
cdr3_length: 11
d_call: -
j_call: TRBJ1-2
clone_size: -
cdr3_nt: TGTGCCAGCAGTAATCTTTATGGCTACACCTTC
cdr3_aa: CASSNLYGYTF